Presented here are 30 T cell receptor beta chains from one specimen sequenced in a study of metastatic and nonmetastatic thyroid tumors. Until they underwent thyroid surgery, no patient had received any treatment. From the PCR reads, TCRdb re-called clones with MiXCR. Of around 41,000 clones in the sample, 28% were seen once. What was sequenced was blood. These receptors originate from a male donor with papillary thyroid cancer or a benign thyroid nodule (not recorded which). Some clones in this sample may be carry-over from other donors' samples.

V gene TRBV19 combines with J gene TRBJ2-1; tentative D call: TRBD2 (7 bases). Trimming took off 6 bases at V and 6 bases at J, with 15 bases between the two ends. The CDR3 is made up of 14 amino acids. Looked up from germline, CDR1 is LNHDA and CDR2 is SQIVND (reference sequence). Here the CDR3 reads CASRTEGGPNEQFF. The CDR3 nucleotides read TGTGCCAGTAGGACAGAGGGGGGGCCCAATGAGCAGTTCTTC. Using reference TRBV19 and TRBJ2-1 for the parts outside the CDR3, the full variable domain is DGGITQSPKYLFRKEGQNVTLSCEQNLNHDAMYWYRQDPGQGLRLIYYSQIVNDFQKGDIAEGYSVSREKKESFPLTVTSAQKNPTAFYLCASRTEGGPNEQFFGPGTRLTVL.

V gene TRBV11-2 combines with J gene TRBJ2-3, with a possible D match to TRBD2 (5 bases). V was shortened by 1 base and J by 1 base, with 9 bases between the two germline ends. The CDR3 runs to 15 residues. Germline CDR1 reads SGHAT; CDR2 reads FQNNGV. CDR3 sequence: CASSLVVGGTDTQYF. DNA of the CDR3: TGTGCCAGCAGCTTAGTTGTCGGGGGCACAGATACGCAGTATTTT.

CDR3 DNA sequence: TGTGCCAGCAGTCAGAAAAAGAAGTTGTTTTGGACGCCGGTGGGGTATGGCTACACCTTC. It is translated as CASSQKKKLFWTPVGYGYTF. The gene calls are TRBV25-1 and TRBJ1-2; no definite D call. The CDR3 is made up of 20 amino acids. Germline CDR1 and CDR2: MGHDK and SYGVNS. Trimming took off 5 bases at V and 5 bases at J, with 33 bases between the two ends.

V gene TRBV6-1 combines with J gene TRBJ1-5; no reliable D call. This CDR3 contains 15 residues. Germline V lookup: CDR1 MNHNS, CDR2 SASEGT. The V end lost 6 bases, the J end lost 0 bases, and 12 bases lay between the germline ends. The CDR3: CASRPPQNSNQPQHF. The CDR3 coding sequence is TGTGCCAGCAGGCCCCCTCAGAATAGCAATCAGCCCCAGCATTTT.

V is TRBV5-1 and J is TRBJ1-2, with 7 bases that match TRBD1. The ends lost 4 bases at V and 4 bases at J; junction bases unmatched: 7. The germline V gene has CDR1 SGHRS and CDR2 YFSETQ. CDR3 size: 14 residues. The CDR3 DNA reads TGCGCCAGCAGCCCGGAGGCAGGGGGCTATGGCTACACCTTC. This translates into CASSPEAGGYGYTF. Drawing the rest from reference TRBV5-1 and TRBJ1-2, the complete variable domain is KAGVTQTPRYLIKTRGQQVTLSCSPISGHRSVSWYQQTPGQGLQFLFEYFSETQRNKGNFPGRFSGRQFSNSRSEMNVSTLELGDSALYLCASSPEAGGYGYTFGSGTRLTVV.

In its sample, this clone was seen a few times. V usage is TRBV15 and J usage is TRBJ2-7; maybe TRBD2 (5 bases). The CDR3 consists of 15 residues. Germline V CDR1 and CDR2: LNHNV, YYDKDF (reference sequence). V was cut by 1 base and J by 6 bases, with 16 bases left in between. The CDR3 loop is CATSRGVGSVSEQYF. CDR3 coding DNA: TGTGCCACCAGCAGAGGGGTGGGTAGCGTCAGCGAGCAGTACTTC.

This clone was observed at least ten times. The chain carries TRBV19 and TRBJ2-1; 7 nucleotides agree with TRBD2. Germline-derived CDR1 and CDR2 are LNHDA and SQIVND (reference sequence). The CDR3 loop spans 15 amino acids. Trimming cost V 3 bases and J 4 bases; bases outside gene matches: 6. CDR3 region: CASSILGGSYNEQFF. Here the CDR3 DNA reads TGTGCCAGTAGTATCCTCGGGGGGTCGTACAATGAGCAGTTCTTC.

This clone was detected many times. The chain combines TRBV11-2 with TRBJ1-5, with 8 bases identical to TRBD1. Losses at the gene ends were 5 bases for V and 1 base for J; bases not matched to a gene: 4. The CDR3 has 15 amino acids. Germline V gene sequence: CDR1 SGHAT, CDR2 FQNNGV. The CDR3 loop reads CASSGQGGSNQPQHF. Written as DNA, the CDR3 is TGTGCCAGCAGCGGACAGGGAGGGAGCAATCAGCCCCAGCATTTT.

This chain uses TRBV20-1 with TRBJ2-7; D remains ambiguous. The CDR3 consists of 13 residues. Germline CDR1 is DFQATT and CDR2 is SNEGSKA (reference sequence). V lost 4 bases to trimming and J lost 10 bases, with 20 bases between them. CDR3 DNA: TGCAGTGCTATAGGATCGTACCAAGATACCCAGTACTTC. Encoded protein: CSAIGSYQDTQYF.

V is TRBV30 and J is TRBJ2-7; D may be TRBD1 or TRBD2 (5 bases each). Trimming removed 5 bases at V and 2 bases at J, with 16 bases between. The germline gives CDR1 GTSNPN, CDR2 SVGIG (reference sequence). The CDR3 totals 14 residues. CDR3 in DNA: TGTGCCTGGCAGAATCGCATGGGGGCCTACGAGCAGTACTTC. The encoded protein is CAWQNRMGAYEQYF.

The chain links TRBV20-1 to TRBJ1-2; D gene unclear. CDR1 DFQATT and CDR2 SNEGSKA come from the germline V gene (reference sequence). The CDR3 length is 14 residues. The V and J ends lost 0 bases and 4 bases respectively, with 12 bases between them. CDR3 sequence reads: CSARDRVSLYGYTF. DNA of the CDR3: TGCAGTGCTAGAGATCGGGTCAGCCTCTATGGCTACACCTTC.

The chain combines TRBV28 with TRBJ1-1; a possible D gene is TRBD1 (6 bases). The germline V gene encodes CDR1 MDHEN and CDR2 SYDVKM. Trimming stripped 2 bases from V and 3 bases from J, with 28 bases between. The CDR3 is 20 residues long. The CDR3 loop is CASSLISLAGALGEDTEAFF. DNA for the CDR3: TGTGCCAGCAGTTTAATCTCCCTCGCAGGGGCTTTGGGAGAGGACACTGAAGCTTTCTTT.

This clone was recorded at least ten times. The chain recombines TRBV24-1 with TRBJ1-4; 9 bases are shared with TRBD1. Germline values: CDR1 KGHDR, CDR2 SFDVKD. This CDR3 has 15 residues. The trim removed 4 bases at V and 6 bases at J, leaving 5 bases unmatched. Here the CDR3 reads CATSDTGTGYEKLFF. In DNA, the CDR3 is TGTGCCACCAGTGACACCGGGACAGGGTATGAAAAACTGTTTTTT.

This clone rates as medium-sized. The sample holds other DNA sequences that translate to the same CDR3. J is TRBJ2-3 and V is TRBV27, with TRBD1 matching over 8 bases. This CDR3 contains 17 residues. From germline, CDR1 is MNHEY and CDR2 SMNVEV (reference sequence). Unmatched junction bases numbered 14, after V lost 3 bases and J lost 6 bases. The CDR3 DNA reads as TGTGCCAGCAGTTTCAGGGGGCGCGTCTTCTCGGGGGATACGCAGTATTTT. It translates to CASSFRGRVFSGDTQYF.

There are many counts of this clone. V gene TRBV7-9 combines with J gene TRBJ1-1, with D unclear. In germline, CDR1 is SEHNR, CDR2 FQNEAQ (reference sequence). The CDR3 consists of 13 residues. V lost 3 bases and J 7 bases, leaving 12 bases between the germline ends. The CDR3 loop is CASSFSGRLEAFF. The CDR3 nucleotides read TGTGCCAGCAGCTTTTCGGGCAGGCTTGAAGCTTTCTTT.

CDR3 nucleotides: TGTGCCAGCAAAGGATGGACAGTCTCCTACGAGCAGTACTTC. Protein sequence: CASKGWTVSYEQYF. This rearrangement joins TRBV6-1 to TRBJ2-7; D might be TRBD1 (6 bases). The CDR3 covers 14 residues. Trimming took off 7 bases at V and 0 bases at J, with 13 bases between the two ends. The germline CDR1 and CDR2 sequences are MNHNS and SASEGT.

This clone was counted ten times or more. The rearrangement uses TRBV20-1 and TRBJ2-3, with 7 bases fitting TRBD1. V lost 5 bases to trimming and J lost 1 base; unmatched junction nucleotides: 9. CDR3 length: 15 amino acids. Germline V gene sequence: CDR1 DFQATT, CDR2 SNEGSKA (reference sequence). This chain's CDR3 is CSAPMTGLRTDTQYF. CDR3 DNA sequence: TGCAGTGCTCCTATGACAGGGCTTCGCACAGATACGCAGTATTTT.

This clone was seen ten or more times. V is TRBV11-1 and J is TRBJ2-7; TRBD1 aligns across 7 bases. Germline lookup yields CDR1 SGHAT and CDR2 FQDESV (reference sequence). The CDR3 has 16 amino acids. J lost 3 bases, V lost 5 bases, and 13 bases had no gene match. The CDR3 spells CASSNRGDSTHYEQYF. The CDR3 DNA follows: TGTGCCAGCAGCAATAGAGGGGACAGTACGCACTACGAGCAGTACTTC. Looking up the rest from reference TRBV11-1 and TRBJ2-7 gives the full variable domain: EAEVAQSPRYKITEKSQAVAFWCDPISGHATLYWYRQILGQGPELLVQFQDESVVDDSQLPKDRFSAERLKGVDSTLKIQPAELGDSAMYLCASSNRGDSTHYEQYFGPGTRLTVT.

This clone was seen at least ten times. This sequence joins TRBV2 and TRBJ2-1; 10 bases align to TRBD2. Germline CDR1 reads SNHLY; CDR2 reads FYNNEI. Trimming took 8 bases from V and 9 from J; bases not matched to a gene: 10. This CDR3 is 14 amino acids long. The CDR3 bases are TGTGCCAGCTGTGTGAGCGGGGGGGCTAGTGAGCAGTTCTTC. It is translated as CASCVSGGASEQFF.

The chain has TRBV5-4 and TRBJ2-1; D gene unclear. CDR3 size: 13 residues. CDR1 and CDR2 from the germline V gene are SGHNT and YYREEE (reference sequence). The V end lost 2 bases, the J end lost 10 bases, and 13 bases lay between the germline ends. The CDR3 is CASSFVPKREQFF. In nucleotides, the CDR3 is TGTGCCAGCAGCTTTGTCCCAAAGAGAGAGCAGTTCTTC.

With respect to this clone: One junction end disagrees with the germline gene, perhaps due to a read error. Here the CDR3 reads CASRYSHQRGTGGYALYF. Written as DNA, the CDR3 is TGTGCCAGCCGTTACTCCCACCAGCGGGGGACAGGGGGCTACGCGCTGTACTTC. This chain uses TRBV6-2 or TRBV6-3 with TRBJ2-7; 12 bases map to TRBD1. CDR3 size: 18 residues. Germline V gene data show CDR1 as MNHEY and CDR2 as SVGEGT.

This clone was detected ten times or more. The chain carries TRBV7-2 and TRBJ1-1, with a tentative D call TRBD1 (6 bases). Trimming pared 0 bases from V and 5 bases from J, leaving 16 bases between. The CDR3 runs to 16 residues. Germline V lookup: CDR1 SGHTA, CDR2 FQGNSA. CDR3 in DNA: TGTGCCAGCAGCTTAGCCCCAAACAGTAGGGGGACTGAAGCTTTCTTT. This translates into CASSLAPNSRGTEAFF.

This clone was found many times. This chain joins TRBV20-1 and TRBJ2-3; 7 bases agree with TRBD2. This CDR3 contains 16 residues. Per germline, CDR1 DFQATT and CDR2 SNEGSKA (reference sequence). After removal of 0 bases from V and 2 bases from J, the junction contained 8 bases not matched to a gene. CDR3 nucleotides: TGCAGTGCTAGAGATGGTCCTAGCGGACTCACAGATACGCAGTATTTT. Its translation: CSARDGPSGLTDTQYF.

This clone was observed many times. A much larger clone sits a single nucleotide away, making a read error possible. CDR3: CASSFGRVVGANVLTF. In DNA form, the CDR3 reads TGTGCCAGCAGCTTTGGCAGGGTGGTTGGGGCCAACGTCCTGACTTTC. This sequence joins TRBV11-2 and TRBJ2-6; D may be TRBD1 (5 bases). The CDR3 is 16 amino acids. With 3 bases removed from V and 3 bases from J, the gap between germline ends came to 12 bases. CDR1 and CDR2 from the germline V gene are SGHAT and FQNNGV.

This clone was picked up many times. V and J are TRBV19 and TRBJ2-7; D gene uncertain. Germline assignment: CDR1 LNHDA and CDR2 SQIVND (reference sequence). With 4 bases removed from V and 7 bases from J, the gap between germline ends came to 17 bases. The CDR3 length is 14 residues. The chain's CDR3 is CASSKVKVFEEQYF. The DNA of the CDR3 is TGTGCCAGTAGTAAGGTTAAGGTCTTCGAGGAGCAGTACTTC.

This clone is deemed medium-sized. The chain carries TRBV20-1 and TRBJ2-7; D is perhaps TRBD1 (5 bases). Trimming removed 5 bases at V and 1 base at J, with 15 bases between. The germline V gene encodes CDR1 DFQATT and CDR2 SNEGSKA (reference sequence). The CDR3 has 14 amino acids. The CDR3 DNA sequence: TGCAGTGCTCCACGATTGGACAATTCCTACGAGCAGTACTTC. Amino acids: CSAPRLDNSYEQYF.

The chain's CDR3 is CASSGGLAGGLRGTGELFF. The CDR3 nucleotides are TGTGCCAGCAGCGGGGGACTAGCGGGGGGCCTTCGGGGCACCGGGGAGCTGTTTTTT. The rearrangement links TRBV11-2 to TRBJ2-2; 15 nucleotides match TRBD2. CDR1 SGHAT and CDR2 FQNNGV come from the germline V gene. The length of the CDR3 is 19 residues. After removal of 5 bases from V and 4 bases from J, the junction contained 11 bases not matched to a gene.

This clone has at least ten counts. The chain uses TRBV9 and TRBJ2-7; D perhaps matches TRBD2 (5 bases). The germline V and J ends were trimmed by 0 bases and 2 bases, with 15 bases remaining between them. The CDR3 covers 16 residues. Germline values: CDR1 SGDLS, CDR2 YYNGEE. The CDR3 loop is CASSVAAGAGAYEQYF. In DNA form, the CDR3 reads TGTGCCAGCAGCGTAGCTGCGGGCGCGGGTGCCTACGAGCAGTACTTC. The full variable domain, in which reference TRBV9 and TRBJ2-7 provide the parts outside the CDR3, is DSGVTQTPKHLITATGQRVTLRCSPRSGDLSVYWYQQSLDQGLQFLIQYYNGEERAKGNILERFSAQQFPDLHSELNLSSLELGDSALYFCASSVAAGAGAYEQYFGPGTRLTVT.

V is TRBV5-1 and J is TRBJ2-2, with D unresolved. Germline CDR1 is SGHRS and CDR2 is YFSETQ. The CDR3 spans 15 residues. V gave up 3 bases and J gave up 9 bases, with 18 bases separating them. The CDR3 loop reads CASSSGWNPAWELFF. The DNA for the CDR3 is TGCGCCAGCAGCTCTGGCTGGAACCCAGCCTGGGAGCTGTTTTTT.

This clone occurred a few times. The chain is built from TRBV12-3 or TRBV12-4 and TRBJ2-2; possible D gene TRBD2, 5 bases. Trimming left V 2 bases short and J 4 bases short, with 14 bases between. This CDR3 has 16 amino acids. For the CDR3, the DNA is TGTGCCAGCAGTTTATTTTCGGGGTCTGGCACCGGGGAGCTGTTTTTT. Translating gives CASSLFSGSGTGELFF.